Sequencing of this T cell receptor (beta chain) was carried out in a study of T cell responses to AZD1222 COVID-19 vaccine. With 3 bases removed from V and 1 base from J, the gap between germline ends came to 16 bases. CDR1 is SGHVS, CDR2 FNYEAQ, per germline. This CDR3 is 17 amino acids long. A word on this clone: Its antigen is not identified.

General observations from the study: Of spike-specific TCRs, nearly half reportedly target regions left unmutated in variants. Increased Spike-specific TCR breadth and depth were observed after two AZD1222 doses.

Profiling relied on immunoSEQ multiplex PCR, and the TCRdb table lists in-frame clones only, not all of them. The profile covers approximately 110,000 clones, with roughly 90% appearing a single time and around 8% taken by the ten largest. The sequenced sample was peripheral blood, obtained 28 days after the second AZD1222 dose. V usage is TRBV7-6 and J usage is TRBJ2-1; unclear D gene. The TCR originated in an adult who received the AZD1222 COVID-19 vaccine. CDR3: CASSFVSAPPSYNEQFF. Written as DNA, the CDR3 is TGTGCCAGCAGCTTTGTGTCGGCGCCGCCATCCTACAATGAGCAGTTCTTC.